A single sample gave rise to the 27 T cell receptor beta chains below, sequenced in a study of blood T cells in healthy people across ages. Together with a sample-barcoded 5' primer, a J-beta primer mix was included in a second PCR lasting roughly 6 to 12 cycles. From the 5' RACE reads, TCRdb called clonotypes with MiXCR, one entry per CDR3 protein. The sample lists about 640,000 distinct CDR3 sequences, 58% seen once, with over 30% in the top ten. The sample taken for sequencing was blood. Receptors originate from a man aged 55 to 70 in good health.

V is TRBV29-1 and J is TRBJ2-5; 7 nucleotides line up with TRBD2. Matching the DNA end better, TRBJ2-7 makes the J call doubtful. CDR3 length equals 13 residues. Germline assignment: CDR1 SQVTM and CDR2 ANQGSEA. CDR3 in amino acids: CSAGEGFGYEQYF. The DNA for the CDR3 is TGCAGCGCGGGGGAGGGGTTCGGCTACGAGCAGTACTTC.

CDR3 nucleotides: TGCAGTGCTGATCGACAGGGGAACGAGCAGTACTTC. As protein: CSADRQGNEQYF. The V gene is TRBV20-1, the J gene TRBJ2-7; TRBD1 matches 8 bases. The germline CDR1 and CDR2 sequences are DFQATT and SNEGSKA (reference sequence). The V gene end was trimmed by 5 bases and the J gene end by 5 bases; junction bases not matched to a gene: 5. The CDR3 consists of 12 residues.

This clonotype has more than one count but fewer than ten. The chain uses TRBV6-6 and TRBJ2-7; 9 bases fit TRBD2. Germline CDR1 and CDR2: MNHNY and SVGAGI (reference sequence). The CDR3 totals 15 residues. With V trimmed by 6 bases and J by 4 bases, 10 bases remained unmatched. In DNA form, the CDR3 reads TGTGCCAGCAGCCAAGTAGCGGGGGACTCTTACGAGCAGTACTTC. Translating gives CASSQVAGDSYEQYF.

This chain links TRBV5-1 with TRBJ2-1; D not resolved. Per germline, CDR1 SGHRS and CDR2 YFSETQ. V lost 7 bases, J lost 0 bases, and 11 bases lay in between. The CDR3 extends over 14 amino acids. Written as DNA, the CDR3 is TGCGCCAGCGGCCAACAGAGCTCCTACAATGAGCAGTTCTTC. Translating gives CASGQQSSYNEQFF.

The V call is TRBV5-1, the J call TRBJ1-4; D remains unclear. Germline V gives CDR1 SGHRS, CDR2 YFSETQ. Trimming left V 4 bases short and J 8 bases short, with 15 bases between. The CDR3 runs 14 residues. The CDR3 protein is CASSPSRPWEKLFF. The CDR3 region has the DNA TGCGCCAGCAGCCCCTCGAGGCCTTGGGAAAAACTGTTTTTT.

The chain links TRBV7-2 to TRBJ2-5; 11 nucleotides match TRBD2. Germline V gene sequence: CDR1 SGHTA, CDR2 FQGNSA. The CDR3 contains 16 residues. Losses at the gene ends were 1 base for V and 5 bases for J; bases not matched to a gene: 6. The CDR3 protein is CASSLDSGGAWETQYF. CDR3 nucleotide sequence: TGTGCCAGCAGCTTAGATAGCGGGGGGGCATGGGAGACCCAGTACTTC.

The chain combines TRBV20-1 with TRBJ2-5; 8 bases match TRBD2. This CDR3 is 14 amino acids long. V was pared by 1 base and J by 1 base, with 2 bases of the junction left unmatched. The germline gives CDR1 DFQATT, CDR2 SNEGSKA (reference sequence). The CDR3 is CSARGGGTQETQYF. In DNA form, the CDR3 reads TGCAGTGCTAGAGGCGGGGGGACCCAAGAGACCCAGTACTTC.

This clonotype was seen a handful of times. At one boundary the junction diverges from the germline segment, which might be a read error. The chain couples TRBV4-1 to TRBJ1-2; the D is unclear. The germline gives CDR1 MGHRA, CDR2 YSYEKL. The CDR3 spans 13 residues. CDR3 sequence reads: CASSQEGGYGYTF. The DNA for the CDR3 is TGTGCCAGCAGCCAAGAAGGTGGCTATGGCTACACCTTC.

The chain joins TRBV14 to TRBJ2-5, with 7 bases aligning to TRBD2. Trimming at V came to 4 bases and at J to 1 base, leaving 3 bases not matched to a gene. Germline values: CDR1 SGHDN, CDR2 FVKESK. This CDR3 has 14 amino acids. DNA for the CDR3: TGTGCCAGCAGCCGGGACTACGTCCAAGAGACCCAGTACTTC. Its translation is CASSRDYVQETQYF.

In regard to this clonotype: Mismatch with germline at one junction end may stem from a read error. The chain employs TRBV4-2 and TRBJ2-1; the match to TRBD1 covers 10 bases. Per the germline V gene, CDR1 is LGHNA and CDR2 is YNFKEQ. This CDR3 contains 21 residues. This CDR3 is CVSSQLRQGAPAGSSYNEQFF. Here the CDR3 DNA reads TGTGTCAGCAGCCAGCTGAGACAGGGGGCTCCCGCGGGGAGCTCCTACAATGAGCAGTTCTTC.

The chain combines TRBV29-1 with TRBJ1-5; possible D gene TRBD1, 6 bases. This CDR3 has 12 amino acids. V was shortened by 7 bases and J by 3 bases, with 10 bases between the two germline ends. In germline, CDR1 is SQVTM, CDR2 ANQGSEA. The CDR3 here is CSAGQHNQPQHF. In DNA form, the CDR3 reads TGCAGCGCCGGACAGCACAATCAGCCCCAGCATTTT.

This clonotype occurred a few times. The CDR3 here is CASSQDNSRYSPLHF. The CDR3 DNA reads TGCGCCAGCAGCCAAGATAACAGCCGCTATTCACCCCTCCACTTT. V and J are TRBV4-1 and TRBJ1-6; unclear D gene. The CDR3 length is 15 residues. V shed 0 bases and J shed 8 bases, with 11 bases lying between them. The V gene's germline CDR1 is MGHRA and CDR2 YSYEKL.

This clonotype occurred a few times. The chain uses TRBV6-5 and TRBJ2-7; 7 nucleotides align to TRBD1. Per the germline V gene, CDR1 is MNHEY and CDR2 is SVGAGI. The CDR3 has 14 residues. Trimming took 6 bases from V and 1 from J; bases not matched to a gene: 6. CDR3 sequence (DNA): TGTGCCAGCAGCGTAAGACAGGGTTCCTACGAGCAGTACTTC. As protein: CASSVRQGSYEQYF.

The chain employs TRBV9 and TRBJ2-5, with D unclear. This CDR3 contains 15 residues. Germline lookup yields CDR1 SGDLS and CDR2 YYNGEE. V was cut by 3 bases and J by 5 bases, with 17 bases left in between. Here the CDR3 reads CASSAGPTSRETQYF. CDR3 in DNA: TGTGCCAGCAGCGCTGGGCCGACGAGTCGGGAGACCCAGTACTTC. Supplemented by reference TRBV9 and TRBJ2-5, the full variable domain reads DSGVTQTPKHLITATGQRVTLRCSPRSGDLSVYWYQQSLDQGLQFLIQYYNGEERAKGNILERFSAQQFPDLHSELNLSSLELGDSALYFCASSAGPTSRETQYFGPGTRLLVL.

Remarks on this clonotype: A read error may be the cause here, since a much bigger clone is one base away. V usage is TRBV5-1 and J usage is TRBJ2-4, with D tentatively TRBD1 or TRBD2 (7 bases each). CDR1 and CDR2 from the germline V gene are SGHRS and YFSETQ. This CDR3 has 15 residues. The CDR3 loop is CASSQTGRAKSIQYF. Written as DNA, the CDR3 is TGCGCCAGCAGTCAGACAGGGAGGGCCAAAAGCATTCAGTACTTC.

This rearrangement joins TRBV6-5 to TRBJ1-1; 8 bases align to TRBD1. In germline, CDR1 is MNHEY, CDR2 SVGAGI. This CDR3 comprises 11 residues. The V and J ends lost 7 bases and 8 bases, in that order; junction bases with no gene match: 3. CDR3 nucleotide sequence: TGTGCCAGCACCAGGGGGCTGGAAGCTTTCTTT. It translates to CASTRGLEAFF.

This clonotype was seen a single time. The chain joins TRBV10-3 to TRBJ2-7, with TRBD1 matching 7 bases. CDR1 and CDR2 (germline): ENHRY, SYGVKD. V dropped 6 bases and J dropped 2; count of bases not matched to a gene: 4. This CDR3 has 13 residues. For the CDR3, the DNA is TGTGCCATCAGAGGGGACAGAGCCTACGAGCAGTACTTC. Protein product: CAIRGDRAYEQYF.

CDR3 nucleotides: TGTGCCAGCAGCTTAGATAGCGAGGGGTGGTACAATGAGCAGTTCTTC. Its translation is CASSLDSEGWYNEQFF. The J gene is TRBJ2-1, the V gene TRBV11-2; D is tentatively TRBD1 or TRBD2 (5 bases each). This CDR3 region has 16 residues. CDR1 and CDR2 from the germline V gene are SGHAT and FQNNGV. Trimming cost V 0 bases and J 4 bases, with 13 bases left between them.

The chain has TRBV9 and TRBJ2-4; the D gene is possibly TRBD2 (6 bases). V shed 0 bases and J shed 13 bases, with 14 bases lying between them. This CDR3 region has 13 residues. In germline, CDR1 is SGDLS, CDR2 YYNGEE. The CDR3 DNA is TGTGCCAGCAGCGTAGTTGTGGGGGGAGAGCAGTACTTC. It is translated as CASSVVVGGEQYF.

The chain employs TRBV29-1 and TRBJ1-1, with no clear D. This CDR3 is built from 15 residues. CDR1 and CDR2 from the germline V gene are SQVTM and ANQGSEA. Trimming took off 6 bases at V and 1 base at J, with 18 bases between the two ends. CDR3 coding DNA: TGCAGCGTACGAACTCTAGGAACGAAGAACACTGAAGCTTTCTTT. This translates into CSVRTLGTKNTEAFF. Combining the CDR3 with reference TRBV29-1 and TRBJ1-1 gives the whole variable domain SAVISQKPSRDICQRGTSLTIQCQVDSQVTMMFWYRQQPGQSLTLIATANQGSEATYESGFVIDKFPISRPNLTFSTLTVSNMSPEDSSIYLCSVRTLGTKNTEAFFGQGTRLTVV.

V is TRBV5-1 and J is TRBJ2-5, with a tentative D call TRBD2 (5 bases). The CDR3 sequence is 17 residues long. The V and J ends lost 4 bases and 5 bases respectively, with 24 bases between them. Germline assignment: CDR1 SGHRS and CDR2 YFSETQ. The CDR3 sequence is CASSVATEPVTGETQYF. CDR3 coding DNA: TGCGCCAGCAGCGTAGCTACAGAACCGGTGACGGGGGAGACCCAGTACTTC.

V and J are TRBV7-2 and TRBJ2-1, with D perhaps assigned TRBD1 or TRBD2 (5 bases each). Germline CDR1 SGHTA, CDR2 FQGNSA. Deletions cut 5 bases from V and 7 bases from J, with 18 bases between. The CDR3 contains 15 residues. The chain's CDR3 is CASSPVQGGCNEQFF. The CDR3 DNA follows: TGTGCCAGCAGCCCAGTGCAGGGCGGGTGTAATGAGCAGTTCTTC.

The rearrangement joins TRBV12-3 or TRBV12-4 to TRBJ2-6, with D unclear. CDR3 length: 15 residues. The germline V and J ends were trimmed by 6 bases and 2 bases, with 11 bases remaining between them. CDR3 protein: CASSPDITGANVLTF. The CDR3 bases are TGTGCCAGCAGCCCAGACATAACTGGGGCCAACGTCCTGACTTTC.

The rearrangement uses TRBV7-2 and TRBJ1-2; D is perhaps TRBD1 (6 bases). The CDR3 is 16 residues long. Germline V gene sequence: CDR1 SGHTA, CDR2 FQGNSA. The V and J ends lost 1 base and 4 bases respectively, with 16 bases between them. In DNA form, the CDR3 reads TGTGCCAGCAGCTTAGGAGCCCCCGAGGGGGTCTATGGCTACACCTTC. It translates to CASSLGAPEGVYGYTF.

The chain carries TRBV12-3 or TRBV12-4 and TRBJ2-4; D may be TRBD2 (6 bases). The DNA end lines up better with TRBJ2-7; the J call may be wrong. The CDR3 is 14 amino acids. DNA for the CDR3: TGTGCCAGCAAACTCCGGGAGACGGACTACGAGCAGTACTTC. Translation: CASKLRETDYEQYF.

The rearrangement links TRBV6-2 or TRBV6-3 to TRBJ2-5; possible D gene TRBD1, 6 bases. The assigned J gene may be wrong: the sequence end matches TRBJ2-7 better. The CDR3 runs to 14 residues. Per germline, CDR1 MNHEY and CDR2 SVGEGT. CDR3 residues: CASTRGHGVHEQYF. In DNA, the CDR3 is TGTGCCAGCACCAGGGGCCACGGGGTCCACGAGCAGTACTTC.

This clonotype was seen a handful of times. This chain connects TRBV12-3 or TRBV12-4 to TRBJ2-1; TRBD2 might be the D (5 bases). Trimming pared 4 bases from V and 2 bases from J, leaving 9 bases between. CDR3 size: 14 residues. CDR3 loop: CASSSGRTYNEQFF. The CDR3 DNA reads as TGTGCCAGCAGTTCGGGGAGAACCTACAATGAGCAGTTCTTC.